This is a list of T cell receptor beta chains from one sample in a study of cytomegalovirus exposure and HLA in healthy donors. Sequencing used immunoSEQ multiplex PCR; TCRdb keeps in-frame clones, though not all of them. This repertoire includes 53,000 or so clones. Source material: PBMCs. The receptors were gathered from a male donor in good health and CMV-seropositive. CDR3s include the opening cysteine and the closing phenylalanine or tryptophan. D genes are given only for firm matches.

j_call: TRBJ2-1
d_call: -
v_call: TRBV6-1
cdr3_aa: CASSSWVAGADEQFF
cdr3_nt: TGTGCCAGCAGTTCTTGGGTGGCGGGGGCCGATGAGCAGTTCTTC

j_call: TRBJ1-5
d_call: -
v_call: TRBV18
cdr3_aa: CASSPRPGDQPQHF
cdr3_nt: TGTGCCAGCTCCCCACGGCCCGGGGATCAGCCCCAGCATTTT

j_call: TRBJ2-3
d_call: -
v_call: TRBV25-1
cdr3_aa: CASGQDTQYF
cdr3_nt: TGTGCCAGCGGCCAAGATACGCAGTATTTT

j_call: TRBJ1-1
d_call: -
v_call: TRBV4-3
cdr3_aa: CASSQDLGLTEAFF
cdr3_nt: TGCGCCAGCAGCCAAGATCTGGGCCTCACTGAAGCTTTCTTT

j_call: TRBJ2-1
d_call: TRBD2
v_call: TRBV4-2
cdr3_aa: CASSPKNGGAGEQFF
cdr3_nt: TGTGCCAGCAGCCCCAAAAACGGGGGGGCAGGTGAGCAGTTCTTC

j_call: TRBJ1-4
d_call: -
v_call: TRBV27
cdr3_aa: CASSQRVAGGDNEKLFF
cdr3_nt: TGTGCCAGCAGCCAAAGGGTCGCGGGGGGCGATAATGAAAAACTGTTTTTT

j_call: TRBJ1-6
d_call: -
v_call: TRBV27
cdr3_aa: CASSPPRGEGLSPLHF
cdr3_nt: TGTGCCAGCAGTCCCCCCCGTGGGGAGGGCCTTTCACCCCTCCACTTT

j_call: TRBJ1-2
d_call: -
v_call: TRBV7-9
cdr3_aa: CAAEMGGYTF
cdr3_nt: TGTGCAGCGGAGATGGGGGGCTACACCTTC

j_call: TRBJ2-1
d_call: -
v_call: TRBV2
cdr3_aa: CASSENRDNEQFF
cdr3_nt: TGTGCCAGCAGTGAAAACAGGGACAATGAGCAGTTCTTC

j_call: TRBJ2-3
d_call: -
v_call: TRBV7-6
cdr3_aa: CASSSNLVDTQYF
cdr3_nt: TGTGCCAGCAGCTCTAATTTAGTAGATACGCAGTATTTT

j_call: TRBJ2-1
d_call: -
v_call: TRBV6-1
cdr3_aa: CASSETGGDYNEQFF
cdr3_nt: TGTGCCAGCAGTGAAACGGGGGGCGACTACAATGAGCAGTTCTTC

j_call: TRBJ1-2
d_call: TRBD1
v_call: TRBV5-6
cdr3_aa: CASSLGLTGDYGYTF
cdr3_nt: TGTGCCAGCAGCTTGGGGCTGACAGGGGACTATGGCTACACCTTC

j_call: TRBJ1-2
d_call: -
v_call: TRBV4-1
cdr3_aa: CASSQETGGSYTF
cdr3_nt: TGCGCCAGCAGCCAAGAAACAGGTGGATCCTACACCTTC

j_call: TRBJ2-7
d_call: -
v_call: TRBV5-1
cdr3_aa: CASSLGTRDEQYF
cdr3_nt: TGCGCCAGCAGCTTGGGGACAAGGGACGAGCAGTACTTC

j_call: TRBJ1-2
d_call: -
v_call: TRBV30
cdr3_aa: CAWSVGGRGYGYTF
cdr3_nt: TGTGCCTGGAGTGTAGGAGGCCGGGGTTATGGCTACACCTTC

j_call: TRBJ1-2
d_call: TRBD1
v_call: TRBV18
cdr3_aa: CASSPGTGLGYTF
cdr3_nt: TGTGCCAGCTCACCCGGGACAGGCCTTGGCTACACCTTC

j_call: TRBJ2-1
d_call: TRBD2
v_call: TRBV11-2
cdr3_aa: CASSLSGGTYNEQFF
cdr3_nt: TGTGCCAGCAGTCTGAGCGGGGGCACCTACAATGAGCAGTTCTTC

j_call: TRBJ1-6
d_call: TRBD1
v_call: TRBV28
cdr3_aa: CASRVGGQYNSPLHF
cdr3_nt: TGTGCCAGCAGGGTAGGGGGACAGTATAATTCACCCCTCCACTTT

j_call: TRBJ1-2
d_call: TRBD1
v_call: TRBV5-5
cdr3_aa: CASSALPGQGVGYTF
cdr3_nt: TGTGCCAGCAGCGCCCTCCCGGGACAGGGAGTCGGCTACACCTTC

j_call: TRBJ2-1
d_call: -
v_call: TRBV6-1
cdr3_aa: CASSKQDLNEQFF
cdr3_nt: TGTGCCAGCAGTAAACAGGACCTGAATGAGCAGTTCTTC

j_call: TRBJ2-7
d_call: -
v_call: TRBV15
cdr3_aa: CATSRDRGAYEQYF
cdr3_nt: TGTGCCACCAGCAGAGATCGGGGAGCCTACGAGCAGTACTTC

j_call: TRBJ2-7
d_call: TRBD1
v_call: TRBV9
cdr3_aa: CASSVGQGRSYEQYF
cdr3_nt: TGTGCCAGCAGCGTAGGACAGGGTCGGTCCTACGAGCAGTACTTC

j_call: TRBJ2-1
d_call: -
v_call: TRBV27
cdr3_aa: CASSLPEVNEQFF
cdr3_nt: TGTGCCAGCAGTTTACCGGAGGTGAATGAGCAGTTCTTC

j_call: TRBJ1-5
d_call: -
v_call: TRBV6-5
cdr3_aa: CASRRPTGAQHF
cdr3_nt: TGTGCCAGCAGACGACCAACAGGTGCCCAGCATTTT

j_call: TRBJ1-3
d_call: -
v_call: TRBV7-6
cdr3_aa: CASSFNGATIYF
cdr3_nt: TGTGCCAGCAGCTTTAACGGAGCCACCATATATTTT

j_call: TRBJ1-1
d_call: TRBD1
v_call: TRBV7-9
cdr3_aa: CASSQDRGLEAFF
cdr3_nt: TGTGCCAGCAGCCAAGACAGGGGCCTTGAAGCTTTCTTT